The clone carrying this T cell receptor beta chain was seen a handful of times. The antigen is not known. These data come from a study of identical twins. Template switching (which added a universal primer site) was used, and cDNA carried unique molecular identifiers. TCRdb fed the 5' RACE reads into MiXCR, producing one record per CDR3 protein. The table includes roughly 490,000 distinct CDR3 sequences, 13% to 15% detected once. The length of the CDR3 is 12 residues. The ends were cut back, 2 bases at V and 7 bases at J, with 6 bases in the middle. In germline, CDR1 is MNHEY, CDR2 SVGEGT. Study-wide findings and caveats: Weaker excess twin sharing was seen among beta out-of-frame sequences.

The sample was also linked to a second study, of yellow fever vaccine responses in identical twins. That paper states: The authors reported partly convergent, partly personalized vaccine responses in identical twins.

Sequenced: CD4+ T cells sorted from blood. The TCR originated in a young woman in good health. The chain joins TRBV6-2 or TRBV6-3 to TRBJ2-1; D call uncertain. CDR3 sequence: CASSYEVNEQFF. The CDR3 DNA reads as TGTGCCAGCAGTTACGAGGTGAATGAGCAGTTCTTC.